One and the same sample provided the 4 T cell receptor beta chains below, sequenced in a study of T cells in women clearing cervical HPV infection. TCRdb keeps only in-frame clones here, not all; method: immunoSEQ multiplex PCR. The sample's table shows more than 20,000 clones. Sequencing used blood buffy coat. All receptors come from a woman between 18 and 70 years old with a cervical HPV16 infection that either progressed to CIN3+ or cleared (not recorded which).

Concerning this clone: The missing CDR3 end, 3 residues past where the read stops, is filled in from the germline J gene. This chain uses TRBV19 with TRBJ1-1, with D unresolved. The V gene's germline CDR1 is LNHDA and CDR2 SQIVND (reference sequence). The V and J ends lost 11 bases and 0 bases respectively, with 16 bases between them. The CDR3 has 14 amino acids. CDR3 residues: CASRRVNLNTEAFF. The DNA read from the CDR3 is TGTGCCTCCCGAAGGGTTAACCTGAACACTGAA.

For this clone: The observed sequence ends 3 residues before the CDR3 terminus, with the missing tail filled in from the germline J gene. This rearrangement joins TRBV7-2 to TRBJ1-2; D might be TRBD1 (5 bases). Looked up from germline, CDR1 is SGHTA and CDR2 is FQGNSA. The CDR3 is 13 residues long. Partial CDR3 DNA: TGTGCCAGCAGCTTAGGAGGGAAGGGGGGC. This translates into CASSLGGKGG. The whole CDR3 sequence is CASSLGGKGGYTF.

Of note for this clone: From the germline J gene comes the end of the CDR3, since the read stops 3 residues before it. The J gene is TRBJ1-2, the V gene TRBV19; no reliable D call. This CDR3 comprises 15 residues. CDR1 and CDR2 from the germline V gene are LNHDA and SQIVND (reference sequence). CDR3 region: CASTSLAGIGNDYTF. The part of the CDR3 DNA that was read is TGTGCCAGTACTAGCTTAGCGGGGATAGGCAATGAC.

The DNA read from the CDR3 is TGTGCCAGTAGTATATTGGCAGAAGAGACC. The encoded protein is CASSILAEET. The full CDR3 reads CASSILAEETQYF. The chain is built from TRBV19 and TRBJ2-5; D is unresolved. The read is 3 residues too short to cover the CDR3 end, so that end is filled in from the germline J gene. The V end lost 2 bases, the J end lost 3 bases, and 7 bases lay between the germline ends. This CDR3 is built from 13 residues. CDR1 LNHDA and CDR2 SQIVND come from the germline V gene (reference sequence).